This note documents a single T cell receptor beta chain sequence. TCRdb used MiXCR to reprocess the 5' RACE reads, holding one entry per CDR3 protein. The sample carries 200,000 or so distinct CDR3 sequences, under 15% recorded once. This sample was taken from a study of CD8 T cells in ankylosing spondylitis. The CDR3 sequence is 13 residues long. Trimming took off 1 base at V and 10 bases at J, with 11 bases between the two ends. Looked up from germline, CDR1 is SNHLY and CDR2 is FYNNEI. The sequenced sample was blood, either unsorted or a sorted T cell fraction (not recorded which). The J gene is TRBJ2-1, the V gene TRBV2; D perhaps matches TRBD2 (5 bases). This clonotype was sampled from a female donor with ankylosing spondylitis or in good health (not recorded which). The CDR3 sequence: CASSEDLAGEQFF. The CDR3 DNA is TGTGCCAGCAGTGAAGATCTAGCCGGGGAGCAGTTCTTC.